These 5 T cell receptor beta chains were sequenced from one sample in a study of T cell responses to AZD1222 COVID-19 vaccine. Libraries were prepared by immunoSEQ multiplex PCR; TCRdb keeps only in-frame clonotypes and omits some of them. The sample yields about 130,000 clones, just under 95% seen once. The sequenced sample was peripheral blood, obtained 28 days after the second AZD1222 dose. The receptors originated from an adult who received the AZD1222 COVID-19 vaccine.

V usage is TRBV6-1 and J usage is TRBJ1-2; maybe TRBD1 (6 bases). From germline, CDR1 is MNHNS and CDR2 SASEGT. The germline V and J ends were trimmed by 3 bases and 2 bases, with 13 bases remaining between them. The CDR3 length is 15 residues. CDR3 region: CASSDYYRVNYGYTF. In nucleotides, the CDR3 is TGTGCCAGCAGTGATTACTACAGGGTGAACTATGGCTACACCTTC.

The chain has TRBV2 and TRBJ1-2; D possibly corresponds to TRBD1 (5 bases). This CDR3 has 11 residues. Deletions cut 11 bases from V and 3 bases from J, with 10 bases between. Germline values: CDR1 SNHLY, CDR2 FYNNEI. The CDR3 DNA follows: TGTGCCGGGGCTCGGGACTATGGCTACACCTTC. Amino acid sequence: CAGARDYGYTF.

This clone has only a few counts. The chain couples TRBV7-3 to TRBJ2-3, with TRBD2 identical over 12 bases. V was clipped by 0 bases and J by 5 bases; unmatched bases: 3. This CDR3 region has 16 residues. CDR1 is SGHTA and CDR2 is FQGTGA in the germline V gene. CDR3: CASSLTWTSGVDTQYF. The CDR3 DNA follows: TGTGCCAGCAGCTTAACGTGGACTAGCGGGGTAGATACGCAGTATTTT.

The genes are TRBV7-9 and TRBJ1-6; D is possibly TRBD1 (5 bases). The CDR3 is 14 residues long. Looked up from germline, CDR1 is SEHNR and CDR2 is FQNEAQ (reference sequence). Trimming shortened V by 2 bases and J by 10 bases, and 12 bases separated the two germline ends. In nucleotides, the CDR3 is TGTGCCAGCAGCTTATGGCAGCGGGGGTCACCCCTCCACTTT. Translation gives CASSLWQRGSPLHF. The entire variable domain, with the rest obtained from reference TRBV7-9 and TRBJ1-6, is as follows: DTGVSQNPRHKITKRGQNVTFRCDPISEHNRLYWYRQTLGQGPEFLTYFQNEAQLEKSRLLSDRFSAERPKGSFSTLEIQRTEQGDSAMYLCASSLWQRGSPLHFGNGTRLTVT.

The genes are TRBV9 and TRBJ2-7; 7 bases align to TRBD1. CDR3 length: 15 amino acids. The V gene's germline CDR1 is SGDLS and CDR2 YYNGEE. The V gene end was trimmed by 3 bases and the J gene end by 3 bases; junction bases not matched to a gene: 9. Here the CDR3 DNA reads TGTGCCAGCAGCGCCTCAGGGACAGCCGGCTACGAGCAGTACTTC. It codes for CASSASGTAGYEQYF. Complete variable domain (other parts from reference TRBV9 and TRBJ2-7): DSGVTQTPKHLITATGQRVTLRCSPRSGDLSVYWYQQSLDQGLQFLIQYYNGEERAKGNILERFSAQQFPDLHSELNLSSLELGDSALYFCASSASGTAGYEQYFGPGTRLTVT.